Included here is one TCR beta chain sequence, with context. As yet, its antigen is unknown. The record originates from a study of cytomegalovirus exposure and HLA in healthy donors. Study-level results: Follow-up analysis seemed to connect common viral pathogens with several of the most significant clusters identified.

With 60 Vbeta and 13 Jbeta primers, the PCR was carried out. Method: immunoSEQ multiplex PCR; TCRdb's copy keeps in-frame clones and lacks some. The sample shows a few hundred thousand clones, 65% to 90% of them seen only once. V lost 7 bases, J lost 2 bases, and 14 bases lay in between. The CDR3 loop spans 14 amino acids. The germline V gene encodes CDR1 SGHRS and CDR2 YFSETQ. V and J are TRBV5-1 and TRBJ2-3; D unresolved. This receptor was identified in a girl between 10 and 17 years old in good health and CMV-seronegative. The specimen was PBMCs. CDR3 in amino acids: CASSWNRFTDTQYF. CDR3 sequence (DNA): TGCGCCAGCTCCTGGAACAGATTCACAGATACGCAGTATTTT.